The T cell receptor (beta chain) described here comes from a study of control samples from healthy donors and cancer patients. Germline CDR1 is SGHRS and CDR2 is YFSETQ. The CDR3 covers 13 residues. The V end lost 0 bases, the J end lost 3 bases, and 4 bases lay between the germline ends. This table comes from immunoSEQ multiplex PCR, and its TCRdb copy is limited to in-frame clones, with some not included. Of some 150,000 clones detected, 94% appear once; the ten largest clones hold 5.5% to 6%. Sequencing used blood. The chain is built from TRBV5-1 and TRBJ1-3; D remains ambiguous. The TCR originated in a man aged 35 to 55 in good health. The CDR3 reads CASSLDLGNTIYF. As DNA, the CDR3 is TGCGCCAGCAGCTTGGACCTTGGAAACACCATATATTTT. Full variable domain (rest looked up from reference TRBV5-1 and TRBJ1-3): KAGVTQTPRYLIKTRGQQVTLSCSPISGHRSVSWYQQTPGQGLQFLFEYFSETQRNKGNFPGRFSGRQFSNSRSEMNVSTLELGDSALYLCASSLDLGNTIYFGEGSWLTVV.